These T cell receptor beta chains were read from a single sample in a study of shared clonotypes between healthy human individuals. TCRdb keeps only in-frame clones here, not all; method: immunoSEQ multiplex PCR. The table has over a million clones, roughly 97% seen once. Sequencing was carried out using naive CD4+ T cells sorted from blood. These receptors originate from a man in his thirties or forties in good health. CDR3s include the opening cysteine and the closing phenylalanine or tryptophan. Fields, in order: J gene, clone size, V gene, D gene, CDR3 DNA, CDR3 protein. The D gene is left open where the match is weak. Only some rows state a clone size, as once, few, many or a class for expanded clones.

j_call: TRBJ1-5
clone_size: .
v_call: TRBV28
d_call: .
cdr3_nt: TGTGCCGGGACAAATCGAGGTCAGCCCCAGCATTTT
cdr3_aa: CAGTNRGQPQHF

j_call: TRBJ1-5
clone_size: few
v_call: TRBV27
d_call: TRBD1
cdr3_nt: TGTGCCAGCAGTCCCCAGGGGACAGTAGGCAATCAGCCCCAGCATTTT
cdr3_aa: CASSPQGTVGNQPQHF

j_call: TRBJ1-5
clone_size: .
v_call: TRBV27
d_call: .
cdr3_nt: TGTGCCAGCAGTCCCGCCGCGGTTTATAGCAATCAGCCCCAGCATTTT
cdr3_aa: CASSPAAVYSNQPQHF

j_call: TRBJ2-5
clone_size: .
v_call: TRBV7-6
d_call: .
cdr3_nt: TGTGCCAGCAGCCCCCCGGCTCAAGAGACCCAGTACTTC
cdr3_aa: CASSPPAQETQYF

j_call: TRBJ1-2
clone_size: .
v_call: TRBV9
d_call: .
cdr3_nt: TGTGCCAGCAGCGTGGGAGGATCTAACTATGGCTACACCTTC
cdr3_aa: CASSVGGSNYGYTF

j_call: TRBJ1-4
clone_size: once
v_call: TRBV5-1
d_call: TRBD1
cdr3_nt: TGCGCCAGCAGCAGAAAGACAGGGGGCGGTGGAACTAATGAAAAACTGTTTTTT
cdr3_aa: CASSRKTGGGGTNEKLFF

j_call: TRBJ2-3
clone_size: .
v_call: TRBV19
d_call: TRBD2
cdr3_nt: TGTGCCAGTAGTAAAGCCCCCCTAGCGGGAGTCCCAGATACGCAGTATTTT
cdr3_aa: CASSKAPLAGVPDTQYF

j_call: TRBJ1-4
clone_size: .
v_call: TRBV15
d_call: .
cdr3_nt: TGTGCCACCAGCAGAATATCTGAAAAACTGTTTTTT
cdr3_aa: CATSRISEKLFF

j_call: TRBJ1-2
clone_size: .
v_call: TRBV2
d_call: TRBD1
cdr3_nt: TGTGCCAGCAGTTCAATCGGGACAGGGACGAGCGGCTACACCTTC
cdr3_aa: CASSSIGTGTSGYTF

j_call: TRBJ2-7
clone_size: .
v_call: TRBV28
d_call: .
cdr3_nt: TGTGCCAGCAGCTCCCCCTACGAGCAGTACTTC
cdr3_aa: CASSSPYEQYF

j_call: TRBJ1-2
clone_size: .
v_call: TRBV7-2
d_call: .
cdr3_nt: TGTGCCAGCAGCTTAGCTCAGACAGCGAACTATGGCTACACCTTC
cdr3_aa: CASSLAQTANYGYTF

j_call: TRBJ1-3
clone_size: .
v_call: TRBV28
d_call: .
cdr3_nt: TGTGCCAGCAGCTATACCAGGCAGGGAAACACCATATATTTT
cdr3_aa: CASSYTRQGNTIYF

j_call: TRBJ2-7
clone_size: .
v_call: TRBV15
d_call: .
cdr3_nt: TGTGCCACCAGCAGAGCAGGTAGCTCTTACGAGCAGTACTTC
cdr3_aa: CATSRAGSSYEQYF

j_call: TRBJ2-1
clone_size: .
v_call: TRBV28
d_call: TRBD2
cdr3_nt: TGTGCCAGCAGTGCCCCTAGCGGCACTTACAATGAGCAGTTCTTC
cdr3_aa: CASSAPSGTYNEQFF

j_call: TRBJ2-4
clone_size: .
v_call: TRBV18
d_call: TRBD1
cdr3_nt: TGTGCCAGCTCACCCTTTGGACAGGGGCTAGCCAAAAACATTCAGTACTTC
cdr3_aa: CASSPFGQGLAKNIQYF

j_call: TRBJ2-3
clone_size: .
v_call: TRBV5-4
d_call: .
cdr3_nt: TGTGCCAGCAGCATTAAGCGAAGCACAGATACGCAGTATTTT
cdr3_aa: CASSIKRSTDTQYF

j_call: TRBJ1-5
clone_size: once
v_call: TRBV6-1
d_call: .
cdr3_nt: TGTGCCAGCACGGGCGGCAGGGGTCGCAATCAGCCCCAGCATTTT
cdr3_aa: CASTGGRGRNQPQHF

j_call: TRBJ1-4
clone_size: .
v_call: TRBV28
d_call: .
cdr3_nt: TGTGCCAGCAGTTTAGGACAGTATAATGAAAAACTGTTTTTT
cdr3_aa: CASSLGQYNEKLFF

j_call: TRBJ1-5
clone_size: .
v_call: TRBV5-4
d_call: .
cdr3_nt: TGTGCCAGCAGCTTTGTCCGCGATTCGGGCAATCAGCCCCAGCATTTT
cdr3_aa: CASSFVRDSGNQPQHF

j_call: TRBJ1-3
clone_size: .
v_call: TRBV9
d_call: .
cdr3_nt: TGTGCCAGCGGGCCCCTTTCGGCGTCCGGAAACACCATATATTTT
cdr3_aa: CASGPLSASGNTIYF

j_call: TRBJ2-1
clone_size: .
v_call: TRBV5-1
d_call: .
cdr3_nt: TGCGCCAGCAGCCAGCGAGCCCATGAGCAGTTCTTC
cdr3_aa: CASSQRAHEQFF

j_call: TRBJ2-1
clone_size: once
v_call: TRBV6-5
d_call: .
cdr3_nt: TGTGCCAGCAGTGGCGCGTCCAGGGGAAATGAGCAGTTCTTC
cdr3_aa: CASSGASRGNEQFF

j_call: TRBJ2-1
clone_size: .
v_call: TRBV7-8
d_call: .
cdr3_nt: TGTGCCAGCAGCTTAGTTACCTATTACAATGAGCAGTTCTTC
cdr3_aa: CASSLVTYYNEQFF

j_call: TRBJ2-1
clone_size: many
v_call: TRBV7-2
d_call: TRBD1
cdr3_nt: TGTGCCAGCAGCTTTGGGCCCGACAGGGGTCCGTTCTTC
cdr3_aa: CASSFGPDRGPFF

j_call: TRBJ2-1
clone_size: .
v_call: TRBV2
d_call: TRBD1
cdr3_nt: TGTGCCAGCAGTGAAGTAACAGGGGGCTGGGTTGGGGAACCCTACAATGAGCAGTTCTTC
cdr3_aa: CASSEVTGGWVGEPYNEQFF

j_call: TRBJ1-1
clone_size: .
v_call: TRBV5-4
d_call: .
cdr3_nt: TGTGCCAGCAGCCTGCCACAGGCGAACACTGAAGCTTTCTTT
cdr3_aa: CASSLPQANTEAFF

j_call: TRBJ2-7
clone_size: .
v_call: TRBV28
d_call: TRBD2
cdr3_nt: TGTGCCAGCAGTGTGACTAGCGGGAGACCCTACGAGCAGTACTTC
cdr3_aa: CASSVTSGRPYEQYF

j_call: TRBJ1-5
clone_size: once
v_call: TRBV10-2
d_call: .
cdr3_nt: TGCGCCAGCAGTGAGTGGGAGAGGGGATGGGTGGGTACAAATCAGCCCCAGCATTTT
cdr3_aa: CASSEWERGWVGTNQPQHF

j_call: TRBJ1-1
clone_size: once
v_call: TRBV13
d_call: .
cdr3_nt: TGTGCCAGCAGCACGCAGGACCGTTCCACTGAAGCTTTCTTT
cdr3_aa: CASSTQDRSTEAFF

j_call: TRBJ2-5
clone_size: once
v_call: TRBV18
d_call: .
cdr3_nt: TGTGCCAGCTCACCCCTTCAAGGAGAGACCCAGTACTTC
cdr3_aa: CASSPLQGETQYF

j_call: TRBJ2-2
clone_size: .
v_call: TRBV7-7
d_call: TRBD2
cdr3_nt: TGTGCTAGCAGCTTAAGCGGGACTATCACCGGGGAGCTGTTTTTT
cdr3_aa: CASSLSGTITGELFF

j_call: TRBJ2-7
clone_size: .
v_call: TRBV7-2
d_call: .
cdr3_nt: TGTGCCAGCAGCTTAGAGGGCGGGATCACCTACGAGCAGTACTTC
cdr3_aa: CASSLEGGITYEQYF

j_call: TRBJ2-1
clone_size: .
v_call: TRBV27
d_call: .
cdr3_nt: TGTGCCAGCAGTCCCATAAACTGGCGGGAATCCTCCAATGAGCAGTTCTTC
cdr3_aa: CASSPINWRESSNEQFF